The 28 T cell receptor beta chains presented below share a single source sample, sequenced in a study of CD8 T cells in ankylosing spondylitis. Each CDR3 protein gets one entry after TCRdb re-called the 5' RACE reads with MiXCR. The repertoire holds about 240,000 distinct CDR3 sequences, with roughly 8.6% as singletons. The sample consisted of blood, either unsorted or a sorted T cell fraction (not recorded which). The receptors were gathered from a male donor with ankylosing spondylitis or in good health (not recorded which).

This clonotype was recorded many times. The CDR3 coding sequence is TGTGCCAGCAGCCCCCTAGCGGCCTTAAAGGGCGAGCAGTACTTC. Translating it yields CASSPLAALKGEQYF. The chain is built from TRBV27 and TRBJ2-7; 7 positions agree with TRBD2. CDR1 and CDR2 (germline): MNHEY, SMNVEV (reference sequence). The trim removed 6 bases at V and 6 bases at J, leaving 14 bases unmatched. The CDR3 loop spans 15 amino acids.

In this sample, this clonotype turned up many times. This chain connects TRBV6-1 to TRBJ1-5; no reliable D call. V was trimmed by 7 bases and J by 5 bases, leaving 15 bases between them. This CDR3 contains 14 residues. Germline CDR1 is MNHNS and CDR2 is SASEGT. CDR3 DNA sequence: TGTGCCAGCACCCAAAGGAGAGGGTATCAGCCCCAGCATTTT. Amino acid sequence: CASTQRRGYQPQHF.

This clonotype was seen at least ten times. The genes are TRBV4-1 and TRBJ2-5, with D possibly matching TRBD2 (5 bases). The CDR3 sequence is 15 residues long. CDR1 and CDR2 (germline): MGHRA, YSYEKL. Trimming cost V 4 bases and J 5 bases, with 17 bases left between them. CDR3 loop: CASSPLGASRETQYF. DNA for the CDR3: TGCGCCAGCAGCCCCCTAGGAGCTAGCCGGGAGACCCAGTACTTC.

The chain links TRBV20-1 to TRBJ2-7; 8 nucleotides match TRBD1. Germline V gene data show CDR1 as DFQATT and CDR2 as SNEGSKA (reference sequence). This CDR3 region has 15 residues. V was clipped by 3 bases and J by 0 bases; unmatched bases: 7. Written as DNA, the CDR3 is TGCAGTGCTAGTAAGGGGACAGGTGTCTCCTACGAGCAGTACTTC. Translated: CSASKGTGVSYEQYF.

This clonotype was detected many times. V and J are TRBV20-1 and TRBJ2-3; 7 bases align to TRBD2. CDR1 DFQATT and CDR2 SNEGSKA come from the germline V gene (reference sequence). Unmatched junction bases numbered 11, after V lost 6 bases and J lost 5 bases. The CDR3 contains 14 residues. DNA of the CDR3: TGCAGTGCGTACGTAGCGGGCCTTGGAGATACGCAGTATTTT. Translated, it gives CSAYVAGLGDTQYF.

In its sample, this clonotype was seen many times. This chain links TRBV3-1 with TRBJ2-6; unclear D gene. The CDR3 covers 14 residues. In germline, CDR1 is LGHDT, CDR2 YNNKEL (reference sequence). The V and J ends lost 6 bases and 3 bases respectively, with 9 bases between them. This CDR3 is CASSLKGGANVLTF. The CDR3, as DNA: TGTGCCAGCAGTCTGAAGGGTGGGGCCAACGTCCTGACTTTC. Together with reference TRBV3-1 and TRBJ2-6, the CDR3 gives the full variable domain: DTAVSQTPKYLVTQMGNDKSIKCEQNLGHDTMYWYKQDSKKFLKIMFSYNNKELIINETVPNRFSPKSPDKAHLNLHINSLELGDSAVYFCASSLKGGANVLTFGAGSRLTVL.

This clonotype was recorded many times. The chain uses TRBV20-1 and TRBJ2-1; TRBD2 agrees at 10 bases. CDR3 length: 14 residues. Looked up from germline, CDR1 is DFQATT and CDR2 is SNEGSKA (reference sequence). V was clipped by 3 bases and J by 6 bases; unmatched bases: 5. The CDR3 DNA reads as TGCAGTGCTAGTTCCCTAGCGGGAGTCAATGAGCAGTTCTTC. Amino acid sequence: CSASSLAGVNEQFF.

This clonotype has a count of ten or more. V is TRBV20-1 and J is TRBJ2-3; TRBD1 agrees at 8 bases. CDR1 is DFQATT, CDR2 SNEGSKA, per germline (reference sequence). CDR3 size: 15 residues. V was pared by 6 bases and J by 4 bases, with 12 bases of the junction left unmatched. CDR3 protein: CSARGAGGISDTQYF. The CDR3 coding sequence is TGCAGTGCCAGGGGAGCAGGGGGCATCTCAGATACGCAGTATTTT.

This clonotype was observed many times. This chain uses TRBV7-6 with TRBJ2-7; 10 nucleotides agree with TRBD1. The CDR3 loop spans 14 amino acids. V shed 5 bases, J shed 4 bases, and the junction held 5 bases outside the gene matches. Germline CDR1 SGHVS, CDR2 FNYEAQ. CDR3 residues: CASSVGQGLYEQYF. The CDR3 nucleotides are TGTGCCAGCAGCGTGGGACAGGGGTTGTACGAGCAGTACTTC.

The J gene is TRBJ2-7, the V gene TRBV19; 8 bases align to TRBD1. The CDR3 extends over 15 amino acids. J lost 6 bases, V lost 5 bases, and 12 bases had no gene match. Germline values: CDR1 LNHDA, CDR2 SQIVND (reference sequence). CDR3 in amino acids: CASSHGQGPPLEQYF. In nucleotides, the CDR3 is TGTGCCAGTAGTCATGGACAGGGCCCTCCCCTCGAGCAGTACTTC.

The chain links TRBV18 to TRBJ1-6; 7 bases fit TRBD1. This CDR3 region has 16 residues. Germline trimming cut 3 bases from V and 9 bases from J; bases unmatched to any gene: 11. CDR1 is KGHSH, CDR2 LQKENI, per germline. CDR3 sequence: CASSPSGTAGGSPLHF. The CDR3 DNA sequence: TGTGCCAGCTCACCCTCCGGGACAGCGGGAGGTTCACCCCTCCACTTT.

V usage is TRBV6-5 and J usage is TRBJ2-1; D call uncertain. The CDR3 extends over 14 amino acids. The V and J ends lost 4 bases and 0 bases respectively, with 7 bases between them. Germline V lookup: CDR1 MNHEY, CDR2 SVGAGI. The CDR3 DNA reads as TGTGCCAGCAGTTTACAGAGCTCCTACAATGAGCAGTTCTTC. Its translation is CASSLQSSYNEQFF.

This clonotype occurred many times. The gene calls are TRBV5-4 and TRBJ2-2; 9 bases align to TRBD2. Germline V gene lookup returns CDR1 SGHNT and CDR2 YYREEE (reference sequence). CDR3 size: 17 residues. With 4 bases clipped from V and 4 bases from J, the junction kept 11 bases outside the gene matches. CDR3 nucleotide sequence: TGTGCCAGCAGCCCCCTCGGGTTAGCGGGAGTCACCGGGGAGCTGTTTTTT. Its translation: CASSPLGLAGVTGELFF.

This clonotype has at least ten counts. This chain uses TRBV10-3 with TRBJ2-3; TRBD1 aligns across 7 bases. The CDR3 sequence is 13 residues long. The germline V gene encodes CDR1 ENHRY and CDR2 SYGVKD. Trimming removed 9 bases from V and 2 bases from J; junction bases left unmatched: 5. This CDR3 is CAIQGWDTDTQYF. As DNA, the CDR3 is TGTGCCATACAGGGGTGGGACACAGATACGCAGTATTTT.

This clonotype occurred many times. The chain carries TRBV20-1 and TRBJ2-1; 11 nucleotides align to TRBD1. Germline V lookup: CDR1 DFQATT, CDR2 SNEGSKA (reference sequence). The CDR3 covers 14 residues. The V segment lost 7 bases and the J segment 4 bases; nucleotides outside the gene matches: 6. CDR3 DNA: TGCAGTGTAACCGGACAGGGGGCTTACAATGAGCAGTTCTTC. Encoded protein: CSVTGQGAYNEQFF.

V gene TRBV19 combines with J gene TRBJ2-5; a weak D match, TRBD1 (6 bases). This CDR3 has 13 amino acids. V dropped 4 bases and J dropped 4 bases, with 10 bases sitting between them. The germline V gene encodes CDR1 LNHDA and CDR2 SQIVND (reference sequence). The CDR3: CASSTRGSETQYF. CDR3 nucleotides: TGTGCCAGTAGTACAAGGGGGTCAGAGACCCAGTACTTC.

V usage is TRBV9 and J usage is TRBJ1-6, with D possibly being TRBD1 (6 bases). CDR1 and CDR2 (germline): SGDLS, YYNGEE. V gave up 3 bases and J gave up 7 bases, with 11 bases separating them. CDR3 length equals 14 residues. The DNA of the CDR3 is TGTGCCAGCAGCGCCGAGGGGGAGAATTCACCCCTCCACTTT. It yields the protein CASSAEGENSPLHF. Supplemented by reference TRBV9 and TRBJ1-6, the full variable domain reads DSGVTQTPKHLITATGQRVTLRCSPRSGDLSVYWYQQSLDQGLQFLIQYYNGEERAKGNILERFSAQQFPDLHSELNLSSLELGDSALYFCASSAEGENSPLHFGNGTRLTVT.

This clonotype appeared many times. J is TRBJ2-2 and V is TRBV6-1; the D call may be TRBD1 or TRBD2 (5 bases each). Trimming pared 6 bases from V and 5 bases from J, leaving 16 bases between. The CDR3 runs to 15 residues. The germline V gene encodes CDR1 MNHNS and CDR2 SASEGT. The CDR3 DNA is TGTGCCAGCAGGGCTTGGGGGTCGTCGACCGGGGAGCTGTTTTTT. This encodes CASRAWGSSTGELFF.

Regarding this clonotype: Germline is not matched at one junction end, which may reflect a read error. This chain uses TRBV7-9 with TRBJ1-6; D is uncertain. The CDR3 runs 12 residues. CDR1 and CDR2 (germline): SEHNR, FQNEAQ (reference sequence). In DNA, the CDR3 is TGTGGCAGCAGCGACCGGGGTTCACCCCTCCACTTT. Residues: CGSSDRGSPLHF.

This clonotype came up a few times. This chain links TRBV12-3 or TRBV12-4 with TRBJ2-1; tentatively, D is TRBD1 or TRBD2 (5 bases each). The CDR3 has 14 amino acids. V shed 6 bases and J shed 3 bases, with 12 bases lying between them. The CDR3 protein is CASRVRGFYNEQFF. For the CDR3, the DNA is TGTGCCAGCAGAGTTCGGGGCTTCTACAATGAGCAGTTCTTC.

This clonotype was detected many times. The chain uses TRBV20-1 and TRBJ2-5; perhaps TRBD2 as D (6 bases). Germline assignment: CDR1 DFQATT and CDR2 SNEGSKA (reference sequence). The length of the CDR3 is 14 residues. Trimming removed 1 base from V and 2 bases from J, with 11 bases in between. The CDR3 nucleotides are TGCAGTGCTAGAGCGACTAGGGCACAAGAGACCCAGTACTTC. As protein: CSARATRAQETQYF.

This clonotype showed up many times. This chain connects TRBV28 to TRBJ2-7; D may be TRBD1 (5 bases). The CDR3 extends over 13 amino acids. Germline CDR1 MDHEN, CDR2 SYDVKM. V lost 2 bases and J lost 5, with 10 bases in between. In nucleotides, the CDR3 is TGTGCCAGCAGTTTACAGGGTACCCACGAGCAGTACTTC. It codes for CASSLQGTHEQYF.

V gene TRBV6-5 combines with J gene TRBJ2-5, with D perhaps assigned TRBD1 or TRBD2 (5 bases each). Trimming took 2 bases from V and 1 from J, leaving 11 bases between them. CDR3 length equals 15 residues. The germline V gene encodes CDR1 MNHEY and CDR2 SVGAGI. CDR3 coding DNA: TGTGCCAGCAGTTACGGTGTGGGGACCCAAGAGACCCAGTACTTC. Its protein is CASSYGVGTQETQYF.

The rearrangement joins TRBV6-6 to TRBJ2-1; a weak D match, TRBD1 (6 bases). V lost 8 bases to trimming and J lost 6 bases, with 8 bases between them. The CDR3 has 11 residues. Germline V gene data show CDR1 as MNHNY and CDR2 as SVGAGI (reference sequence). The CDR3 region has the DNA TGTGCCAGCGGGGGCATCAATGAGCAGTTCTTC. Protein sequence: CASGGINEQFF.

The rearrangement links TRBV7-2 to TRBJ1-5; D ambiguous. CDR1 is SGHTA, CDR2 FQGNSA, per germline. V was shortened by 2 bases and J by 6 bases, with 17 bases between the two germline ends. The CDR3 length is 16 residues. The DNA of the CDR3 is TGTGCCAGCAGCTTAACGGTGGGAACGACGGGTCAGCCCCAGCATTTT. Translated: CASSLTVGTTGQPQHF. Full variable domain (missing parts from reference TRBV7-2 and TRBJ1-5): GAGVSQSPSNKVTEKGKDVELRCDPISGHTALYWYRQSLGQGLEFLIYFQGNSAPDKSGLPSDRFSAERTGGSVSTLTIQRTQQEDSAVYLCASSLTVGTTGQPQHFGDGTRLSIL.

This clonotype was counted many times. The chain is built from TRBV7-2 and TRBJ2-2; possible D gene TRBD1, 6 bases. V shed 6 bases and J shed 4 bases, with 18 bases lying between them. CDR1 and CDR2 from the germline V gene are SGHTA and FQGNSA. The CDR3 covers 16 residues. CDR3 sequence (DNA): TGTGCCAGCAGAGCCCAACAGGGTCCGGGCACCGGGGAGCTGTTTTTT. Translated, it gives CASRAQQGPGTGELFF.

The table lists this clonotype with many counts. The chain is built from TRBV12-5 and TRBJ1-5; D not resolved. The CDR3 length is 11 residues. V lost 6 bases and J lost 7, with 7 bases in between. CDR1 is LGHNT and CDR2 is FRNRAP in the germline V gene. CDR3 DNA sequence: TGTGCTAGTGGGCTTGGGCAGCCCCAGCATTTT. It codes for CASGLGQPQHF.

This clonotype was seen many times. The chain joins TRBV20-1 to TRBJ2-3; TRBD2 might be the D (7 bases). The V end lost 6 bases, the J end lost 5 bases, and 24 bases lay between the germline ends. Germline CDR1 is DFQATT and CDR2 is SNEGSKA (reference sequence). The CDR3 contains 16 residues. CDR3 in amino acids: CSAIGGGPSNRDTQYF. CDR3 coding DNA: TGCAGTGCCATAGGGGGAGGGCCAAGTAATCGAGATACGCAGTATTTT.